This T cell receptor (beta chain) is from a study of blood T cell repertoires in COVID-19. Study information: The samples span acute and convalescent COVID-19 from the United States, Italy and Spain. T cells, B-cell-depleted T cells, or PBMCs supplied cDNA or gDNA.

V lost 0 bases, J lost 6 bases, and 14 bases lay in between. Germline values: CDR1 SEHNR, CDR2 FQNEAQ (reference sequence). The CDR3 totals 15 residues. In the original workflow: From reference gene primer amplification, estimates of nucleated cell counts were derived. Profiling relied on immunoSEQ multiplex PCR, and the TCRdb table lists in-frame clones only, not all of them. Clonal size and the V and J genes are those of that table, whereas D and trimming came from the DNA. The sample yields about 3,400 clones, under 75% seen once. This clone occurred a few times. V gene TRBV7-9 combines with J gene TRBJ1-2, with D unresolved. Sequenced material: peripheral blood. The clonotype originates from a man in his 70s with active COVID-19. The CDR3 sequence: CASSLAQSRSNGYTF. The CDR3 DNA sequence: TGTGCCAGCAGCTTAGCGCAGAGCCGGAGCAATGGCTACACCTTC.